The next 18 T cell receptor beta chains were all read from a single sample in a study of shared clonotypes between healthy human individuals. Naive CD8 cells were CD45RO-negative, positively selected for CCR7, excluding terminally differentiated effector memory CD45RA+ cells. TCRdb keeps only in-frame clones here, not all; method: immunoSEQ multiplex PCR. The sample yields about 590,000 clones, around 95% seen once. The sequenced sample was naive CD8+ T cells sorted from blood. The receptor set was obtained from a woman aged 25 to 39 in good health.

CDR3 sequence (DNA): TGTGCCAGCAGCTTGGGGACAGGGAGCTATGGCTACACCTTC. It specifies CASSLGTGSYGYTF. The gene calls are TRBV5-8 and TRBJ1-2; 8 nucleotides align to TRBD1. V shed 0 bases, J shed 4 bases, and the junction held 2 bases outside the gene matches. Germline CDR1 SGHTS, CDR2 YDEGEE. There are 14 residues in the CDR3.

The V and J genes are TRBV28 and TRBJ2-7; a possible D gene is TRBD2 (5 bases). The CDR3 is 15 residues long. Germline CDR1 is MDHEN and CDR2 is SYDVKM. Trimming left V 4 bases short and J 2 bases short, with 15 bases between. CDR3 nucleotide sequence: TGTGCCAGCAGTTATGTCGGCGGGCAGACCTACGAGCAGTACTTC. Translating gives CASSYVGGQTYEQYF.

The chain recombines TRBV7-9 with TRBJ2-4; TRBD1 aligns across 9 bases. This CDR3 contains 18 residues. V shed 1 base, J shed 1 base, and the junction held 8 bases outside the gene matches. Germline CDR1 and CDR2: SEHNR and FQNEAQ (reference sequence). CDR3 amino acids: CASSLGTGVILAKNIQYF. CDR3 nucleotides: TGTGCCAGCAGCTTAGGGACAGGGGTTATCCTGGCCAAAAACATTCAGTACTTC.

In regard to this clone: Other DNA sequences in this sample translate to the same CDR3. The chain recombines TRBV5-6 with TRBJ2-7; 9 bases fit TRBD1. With V trimmed by 4 bases and J by 3 bases, 5 bases remained unmatched. CDR1 is SGHDT, CDR2 YYEEEE, per germline. The CDR3 has 14 residues. DNA for the CDR3: TGTGCCAGCAGCGCGGGACAGGGAAGCTACGAGCAGTACTTC. Its protein product is CASSAGQGSYEQYF.

The chain has TRBV5-6 and TRBJ1-5; tentative D call: TRBD1 (6 bases). The germline CDR1 and CDR2 sequences are SGHDT and YYEEEE. The CDR3 is 14 residues long. Between the trimmed V and J ends, which lost 0 bases and 3 bases, there was a span of 7 bases. CDR3 amino acids: CASSLAGANQPQHF. CDR3 DNA sequence: TGTGCCAGCAGCTTGGCAGGGGCCAATCAGCCCCAGCATTTT.

This clone has a handful of counts. The chain uses TRBV4-1 and TRBJ1-1; D remains ambiguous. The germline V gene encodes CDR1 MGHRA and CDR2 YSYEKL. V dropped 0 bases and J dropped 3 bases, with 5 bases sitting between them. CDR3 size: 13 residues. CDR3 nucleotide sequence: TGCGCCAGCAGCCAAGATGACCACACTGAAGCTTTCTTT. Amino acids: CASSQDDHTEAFF.

The V call is TRBV5-4, the J call TRBJ2-3; 10 bases map to TRBD1. The CDR3 contains 17 residues. Per germline, CDR1 SGHNT and CDR2 YYREEE (reference sequence). Losses at the gene ends were 2 bases for V and 0 bases for J; bases not matched to a gene: 6. CDR3 in DNA: TGTGCCAGCAGCTTCAAGACAGGGGGCACTAGCACAGATACGCAGTATTTT. Encoded protein: CASSFKTGGTSTDTQYF. Together with reference TRBV5-4 and TRBJ2-3, the CDR3 gives the full variable domain: ETGVTQSPTHLIKTRGQQVTLRCSSQSGHNTVSWYQQALGQGPQFIFQYYREEENGRGNFPPRFSGLQFPNYSSELNVNALELDDSALYLCASSFKTGGTSTDTQYFGPGTRLTVL.

The rearrangement links TRBV7-9 to TRBJ2-3; 11 bases map to TRBD2. This CDR3 is built from 16 residues. In germline, CDR1 is SEHNR, CDR2 FQNEAQ (reference sequence). V lost 5 bases and J lost 3; bases outside the gene matches: 7. CDR3 in DNA: TGTGCCAGCAGCGAAGCAACTAGCGGGAGTACAGATACGCAGTATTTT. This codes for CASSEATSGSTDTQYF.

This clone was seen a few times. This sequence joins TRBV19 and TRBJ1-2, with D perhaps matching TRBD1 (6 bases). Trimming removed 8 bases from V and 4 bases from J, with 17 bases in between. Germline CDR1 reads LNHDA; CDR2 reads SQIVND (reference sequence). This CDR3 region has 14 residues. CDR3 nucleotides: TGTGCCAGTCAGGGGCGCACCTCAATCTATGGCTACACCTTC. Encoded protein: CASQGRTSIYGYTF.

The chain couples TRBV6-1 to TRBJ2-7; 10 bases map to TRBD1. The CDR3 spans 12 residues. Germline loops: CDR1 MNHNS, CDR2 SASEGT. V dropped 8 bases and J dropped 6; count of bases not matched to a gene: 4. The CDR3 DNA reads TGTGCCAGCCGGGGGACAGGGGCCGAGCAGTACTTC. Amino acid sequence: CASRGTGAEQYF.

The CDR3 bases are TGTGCCAGCAGTCGCCGACGAGAAATCAATGAGCAGTTCTTC. It encodes CASSRRREINEQFF. The gene calls are TRBV6-5 and TRBJ2-1, with D unclear. Per the germline V gene, CDR1 is MNHEY and CDR2 is SVGAGI. There are 14 residues in the CDR3. V lost 5 bases, J lost 6 bases, and 14 bases lay in between.

The rearrangement uses TRBV27 and TRBJ1-1; 7 bases fit TRBD1. This CDR3 region has 14 residues. The germline CDR1 and CDR2 sequences are MNHEY and SMNVEV (reference sequence). V was clipped by 4 bases and J by 8 bases; unmatched bases: 10. In nucleotides, the CDR3 is TGTGCCAGCAGTTCAGGGGCAGGGGGAGGAGAAGCTTTCTTT. This codes for CASSSGAGGGEAFF.

V is TRBV13 and J is TRBJ2-7; D not certain. Germline V gene data show CDR1 as PRHDT and CDR2 as FYEKMQ (reference sequence). The CDR3 consists of 12 residues. V was clipped by 1 base and J by 8 bases, with 9 bases between them. The CDR3 is CASSLASTQQYF. The CDR3, as DNA: TGTGCCAGCAGCTTAGCATCTACTCAGCAGTACTTC.

This rearrangement joins TRBV7-3 to TRBJ2-7; 7 nucleotides match TRBD2. The CDR3 spans 12 residues. Losses at the gene ends were 8 bases for V and 6 bases for J; bases not matched to a gene: 7. Germline CDR1 and CDR2: SGHTA and FQGTGA. DNA for the CDR3: TGTGCCAGCGGGCCGGGAGGTGGCGAGCAGTACTTC. It yields the protein CASGPGGGEQYF.

The rearrangement joins TRBV2 to TRBJ1-1, with D perhaps matching TRBD1 (5 bases). The V end lost 0 bases, the J end lost 0 bases, and 11 bases lay between the germline ends. Germline loops: CDR1 SNHLY, CDR2 FYNNEI. The length of the CDR3 is 16 residues. The CDR3 region is CASSEASGELNTEAFF. DNA of the CDR3: TGTGCCAGCAGTGAAGCGTCGGGGGAACTGAACACTGAAGCTTTCTTT.

This chain connects TRBV7-6 to TRBJ1-1; 9 bases agree with TRBD1. The germline V gene encodes CDR1 SGHVS and CDR2 FNYEAQ. The trim removed 0 bases at V and 5 bases at J, leaving 4 bases unmatched. The CDR3 runs to 15 residues. CDR3 DNA sequence: TGTGCCAGCAGCTTAGCCGGACAGGGGAGGACTGAAGCTTTCTTT. It encodes CASSLAGQGRTEAFF.

V gene TRBV13 combines with J gene TRBJ2-5; D ambiguous. Germline V gene data show CDR1 as PRHDT and CDR2 as FYEKMQ (reference sequence). The CDR3 has 16 residues. Trimming stripped 5 bases from V and 1 base from J, with 17 bases between. The CDR3 nucleotides are TGTGCCAGCAGCATCCGACTGGCGGTCCTCCAAGAGACCCAGTACTTC. This translates into CASSIRLAVLQETQYF.

The chain uses TRBV4-1 and TRBJ2-5; 7 nucleotides align to TRBD2. After removal of 0 bases from V and 0 bases from J, the junction contained 13 bases not matched to a gene. Germline values: CDR1 MGHRA, CDR2 YSYEKL. CDR3 size: 19 residues. The DNA for the CDR3 is TGCGCCAGCAGCCAAGAGGCGTTGGTTCGGCTAGCGGACCAAGAGACCCAGTACTTC. Translating it yields CASSQEALVRLADQETQYF.